This T cell receptor (beta chain) was sequenced during a study of shared clonotypes between healthy human individuals. Across the whole study: Three CD4 naive, three CD4 memory, two CD8 naive and one CD8 memory plate were used per donor. General study points: Sharing across four donors was highest in naive CD4 (approximately 5%) and lowest in memory CD8 (roughly 0.4%).

This table comes from immunoSEQ multiplex PCR, and its TCRdb copy is limited to in-frame clones, with some not included. The data contain some 2,100,000 clones, 90% to 95% of them seen just once; the ten biggest clones take up about 1.8%. As concerns this clone: The antigen is unknown.

The naive CD8 population came from CD45RO-negative cells selected for CCR7, without terminally differentiated effector memory CD45RA+ cells. Source material: naive CD8+ T cells from PBMCs. The receptor was isolated from a man between 18 and 29 years old in good health. Some clones in this sample may be carry-over from other donors' samples.

CDR3: CASSQDLRRIEPQHF. As DNA, the CDR3 is TGCGCCAGCAGCCAAGATCTCCGGAGGATTGAGCCCCAGCATTTT. The chain recombines TRBV4-3 with TRBJ1-5; D gene unclear. Per the germline V gene, CDR1 is LGHNA and CDR2 is YSLEER. The CDR3 is 15 amino acids. The V gene lost 0 bases and the J gene lost 8 bases, with 14 bases spanning the gap.